The rows below give T cell receptor beta chains drawn from one sample of a study of blood T cell repertoires in COVID-19. Measured with immunoSEQ multiplex PCR; TCRdb has only the in-frame clones, and not every one. In the table there are roughly 96,000 clones, roughly 87% of which are singletons. Sequenced input: peripheral blood. The source is a man older than 75 with acute or convalescent COVID-19. Both conserved end residues are part of each CDR3. The order of the fields is J gene, V gene, CDR3 length, D gene, clone size, CDR3 protein, CDR3 DNA. D genes are given only for firm matches. Only part of the rows carry a size: once, few, many, or a class if the clone is expanded.

>TRBJ2-7|TRBV7-2|16|.|.
CASSLARQASSYEQYF
TGTGCCAGCAGCTTAGCGCGACAGGCGAGCTCCTACGAGCAGTACTTC
>TRBJ2-5|TRBV19|12|.|.
CASSKIFGTQYF
TGTGCCAGTAGTAAAATTTTCGGGACCCAGTACTTC
>TRBJ1-2|TRBV7-2|14|.|few
CASSPGGTLLGYTF
TGTGCCAGCAGCCCCGGGGGGACCCTGCTTGGCTACACCTTC
>TRBJ1-1|TRBV7-2|14|TRBD1|.
CASTATGGFAEAFF
TGTGCCAGCACCGCGACAGGGGGCTTTGCTGAAGCTTTCTTT
>TRBJ2-2|TRBV6-2/TRBV6-3|17|TRBD2|.
CASSGLAGGRDTGELFF
TGTGCCAGCAGTGGACTAGCGGGGGGACGAGACACCGGGGAGCTGTTTTTT
>TRBJ1-2|TRBV28|11|.|.
CASSPGYGYTF
TGTGCCAGCAGTCCGGGCTATGGCTACACCTTC
>TRBJ2-1|TRBV6-6|12|.|.
CASSYSDNEQFF
TGTGCCAGCAGTTACTCCGACAATGAGCAGTTCTTC
>TRBJ2-3|TRBV9|18|TRBD1|.
CASSPTSVPGQGEDTQYF
TGTGCCAGCAGCCCCACCTCAGTCCCGGGACAGGGAGAGGATACGCAGTATTTT
>TRBJ2-2|TRBV6-2/TRBV6-3|14|.|.
CASSNRLVAGELFF
TGTGCCAGCAGCAATAGACTAGTCGCCGGGGAGCTGTTTTTT
>TRBJ2-6|TRBV7-9|17|TRBD1|.
CAWVRDRGLAGANVLTF
TGTGCCTGGGTTCGGGACAGGGGGCTCGCTGGGGCCAACGTCCTGACTTTC
>TRBJ1-2|TRBV18|16|.|once
CASSPFEGRSSYGYTF
TGTGCCAGCTCACCATTTGAGGGTAGGAGTAGCTATGGCTACACCTTC
>TRBJ2-7|TRBV5-4|15|TRBD2|.
CASSSMERESYEQYF
TGTGCCAGCAGTTCCATGGAGCGGGAGAGTTACGAGCAGTACTTC
>TRBJ1-2|TRBV12-3/TRBV12-4|13|.|.
CASSLALGYGYTF
TGTGCCAGCAGTTTAGCGCTCGGCTATGGCTACACCTTC
>TRBJ1-1|TRBV7-2|15|.|.
CASSLRGVGNTEAFF
TGTGCCAGCAGCTTACGGGGGGTTGGGAACACTGAAGCTTTCTTT
>TRBJ2-5|TRBV27|14|TRBD1|.
CASSPRQGRETQYF
TGTGCCAGCAGTCCCAGACAGGGTAGGGAGACCCAGTACTTC
>TRBJ2-3|TRBV24-1|17|TRBD1|many
CATSDLPGTGGTDTQYF
TGTGCCACCAGTGATTTGCCCGGGACAGGGGGCACAGATACGCAGTATTTT
>TRBJ1-1|TRBV19|14|.|few
CASSIGGLSTEAFF
TGTGCCAGTAGTATCGGGGGGCTGAGCACTGAAGCTTTCTTT
>TRBJ2-2|TRBV4-3|15|TRBD1|.
CASSRTGENTGELFF
TGCGCCAGCAGCCGGACAGGGGAAAACACCGGGGAGCTGTTTTTT
>TRBJ1-4|TRBV9|13|.|.
CASGIGVNEKLFF
TGTGCCAGCGGAATTGGAGTTAATGAAAAACTGTTTTTT
>TRBJ1-1|TRBV27|13|TRBD1|.
CASIPDRGVKAFF
TGTGCCAGCATTCCGGACAGGGGAGTTAAAGCTTTCTTT
>TRBJ2-1|TRBV9|15|TRBD2|.
CASSPRTSGNNEQFF
TGTGCCAGCAGCCCTCGGACTAGCGGTAACAATGAGCAGTTCTTC
>TRBJ1-6|TRBV7-2|15|TRBD1|.
CASSSRTGNNSPLHF
TGTGCCAGCAGCTCGCGGACAGGGAATAATTCACCCCTCCACTTT
>TRBJ1-2|TRBV6-2/TRBV6-3|16|TRBD1|once
CASSLSGTVINYGYTF
TGTGCCAGCAGTTTATCCGGGACAGTCATAAACTATGGCTACACCTTC
>TRBJ1-1|TRBV29-1|13|.|.
CSVERGLNTEAFF
TGCAGCGTTGAAAGGGGCCTGAACACTGAAGCTTTCTTT
>TRBJ2-2|TRBV2|16|.|.
CATTTDRPLNTGELFF
TGTGCCACCACTACTGACCGGCCCCTGAACACCGGGGAGCTGTTTTTT
>TRBJ2-1|TRBV7-8|14|TRBD2|.
CASSFPGLASEQFF
TGTGCCAGCAGCTTCCCGGGACTAGCATCTGAGCAGTTCTTC
>TRBJ2-3|TRBV7-2|17|TRBD2|.
CASSRWSSGSPTDTQYF
TGTGCCAGCAGTCGTTGGAGTAGCGGGAGCCCCACAGATACGCAGTATTTT
>TRBJ2-1|TRBV27|15|TRBD2|.
CASSELGLAGNEQFF
TGTGCCAGCAGCGAGCTAGGCCTAGCGGGCAATGAGCAGTTCTTC
>TRBJ2-7|TRBV6-1|12|TRBD1|.
CASNRGPYEQYF
TGTGCCAGCAACAGGGGGCCCTACGAGCAGTACTTC
>TRBJ1-1|TRBV12-5|13|.|.
CASLPPRGSEAFF
TGTGCTAGCCTACCACCAAGGGGATCTGAAGCTTTCTTT
>TRBJ2-1|TRBV7-2|15|TRBD2|.
CASSRPGTRANEQFF
TGTGCCAGCAGCCGGCCTGGGACTAGAGCAAATGAGCAGTTCTTC
>TRBJ2-2|TRBV19|16|TRBD2|.
CASSRTSGGRTGELFF
TGTGCCAGTAGTAGGACTAGCGGGGGGCGAACCGGGGAGCTGTTTTTT
>TRBJ2-3|TRBV20-1|11|.|.
CSALDRRRLYF
TGCAGTGCACTTGACAGGCGCCGTCTGTATTTT
>TRBJ2-1|TRBV28|19|.|.
CASSSRFWVSESSYNEQFF
TGTGCCAGCAGTTCGCGGTTTTGGGTCTCGGAAAGCTCCTACAATGAGCAGTTCTTC
>TRBJ2-5|TRBV4-3|17|TRBD2|.
CASSQVGLAAAQETQYF
TGCGCCAGCAGCCAAGTCGGACTAGCGGCAGCCCAAGAGACCCAGTACTTC
>TRBJ2-7|TRBV7-9|13|.|.
CASSPAESDEQYF
TGTGCCAGCAGCCCAGCCGAGAGCGACGAGCAGTACTTC
>TRBJ1-1|TRBV6-2/TRBV6-3|16|.|.
CASSPGGALMNTEAFF
TGTGCCAGCAGCCCGGGGGGTGCCCTTATGAACACTGAAGCTTTCTTT